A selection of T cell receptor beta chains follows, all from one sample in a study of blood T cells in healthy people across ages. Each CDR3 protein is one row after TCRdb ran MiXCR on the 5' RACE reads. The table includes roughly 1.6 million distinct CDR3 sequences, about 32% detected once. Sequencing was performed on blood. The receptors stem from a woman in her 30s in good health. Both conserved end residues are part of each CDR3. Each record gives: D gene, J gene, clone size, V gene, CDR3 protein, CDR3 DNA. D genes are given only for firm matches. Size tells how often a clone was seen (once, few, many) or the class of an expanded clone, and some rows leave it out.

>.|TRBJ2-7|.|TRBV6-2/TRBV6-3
CASSTAAGQSSDEQYF
TGTGCCAGCAGTACCGCCGCAGGACAGAGCTCCGACGAGCAGTACTTC
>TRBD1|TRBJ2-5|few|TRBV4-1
CASSQGRGREVETQYF
TGCGCCAGCAGCCAAGGAAGGGGGCGCGAAGTTGAGACCCAGTACTTC
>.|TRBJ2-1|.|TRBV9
CASSVGDRWEQFF
TGTGCCAGCAGCGTAGGGGACCGTTGGGAGCAGTTCTTC
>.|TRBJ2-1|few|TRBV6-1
CASLMFFRGAKGNEQFF
TGTGCCAGCCTTATGTTTTTTAGAGGGGCGAAAGGCAATGAGCAGTTCTTC
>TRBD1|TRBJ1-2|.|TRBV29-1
CSVSGTGGNTF
TGCAGCGTTTCCGGGACAGGTGGTAACACCTTC
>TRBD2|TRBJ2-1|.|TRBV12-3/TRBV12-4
CASSLRASGGAAEQFF
TGTGCCAGCAGTTTAAGGGCTAGCGGGGGGGCCGCTGAGCAGTTCTTC
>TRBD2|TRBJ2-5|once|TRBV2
CASSVFGTSGVQETQYF
TGTGCCAGCAGTGTTTTCGGGACTAGCGGGGTCCAAGAGACCCAGTACTTC
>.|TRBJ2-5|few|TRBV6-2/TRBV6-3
CASTLDTFGGTQYF
TGTGCCAGCACTCTGGACACCTTTGGTGGGACCCAGTACTTC
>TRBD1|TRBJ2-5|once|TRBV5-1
CANSRDRGSGETQYF
TGCGCCAACAGCCGGGACAGGGGGTCGGGAGAGACCCAGTACTTC
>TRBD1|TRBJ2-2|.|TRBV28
CASKDRATTGELFF
TGTGCCAGCAAGGACAGGGCGACCACCGGGGAGCTGTTTTTT
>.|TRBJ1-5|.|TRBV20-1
CSASPPGNYQPQHF
TGCAGTGCTAGCCCCCCAGGGAACTATCAGCCCCAGCATTTT
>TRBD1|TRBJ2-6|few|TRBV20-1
CSARVDRDRAGANVLTF
TGCAGTGCTAGAGTCGACCGGGACAGGGCTGGGGCCAACGTCCTGACTTTC
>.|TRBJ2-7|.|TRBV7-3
CASSNGTGQYF
TGTGCCAGCAGCAATGGGACCGGGCAGTACTTC
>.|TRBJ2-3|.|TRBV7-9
CASSFPAVTDTQYF
TGTGCCAGCAGCTTTCCCGCGGTCACAGATACGCAGTATTTT
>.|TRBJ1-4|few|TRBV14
CASSKETGRHEKLFF
TGTGCCAGCAGCAAAGAGACTGGGCGGCATGAAAAACTGTTTTTT
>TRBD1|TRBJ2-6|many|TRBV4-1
CASSQATGGSGANVLTF
TGCGCCAGCAGCCAAGCAACAGGGGGTTCTGGGGCCAACGTCCTGACTTTC
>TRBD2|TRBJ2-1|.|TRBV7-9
CASSLVGSGVFKSYNEQFF
TGTGCCAGCAGCTTAGTAGGTAGCGGGGTATTCAAATCCTACAATGAGCAGTTCTTC
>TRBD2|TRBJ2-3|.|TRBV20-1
CSARSGGGWTDTQYF
TGCAGTGCTAGGAGCGGGGGCGGGTGGACAGATACGCAGTATTTT
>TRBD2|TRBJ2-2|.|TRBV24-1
CATSDRPSGRSTGELFF
TGTGCCACCAGTGACCGCCCTAGCGGGAGGTCCACCGGGGAGCTGTTTTTT
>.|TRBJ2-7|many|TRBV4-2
CASSQEGADNYEQYF
TGTGCCAGCAGCCAAGAAGGAGCGGACAACTACGAGCAGTACTTC
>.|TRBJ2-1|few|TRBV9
CASSVGYSSYNEQFF
TGTGCCAGCAGCGTGGGATATAGCTCCTACAATGAGCAGTTCTTC
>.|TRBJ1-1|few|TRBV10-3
CAISSGMNTEAFF
TGTGCCATCTCCTCCGGGATGAACACTGAAGCTTTCTTT
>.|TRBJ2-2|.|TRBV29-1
CSVGTNTGELFF
TGCAGCGTAGGCACGAACACCGGGGAGCTGTTTTTT
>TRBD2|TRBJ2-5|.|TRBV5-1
CASSIKRGGIQETQYF
TGCGCCAGCAGCATAAAGCGGGGGGGGATCCAAGAGACCCAGTACTTC
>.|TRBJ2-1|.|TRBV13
CASTLWTPRNEQFF
TGTGCCAGCACATTATGGACGCCTAGGAATGAGCAGTTCTTC
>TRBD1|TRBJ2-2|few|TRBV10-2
CASILTGTGEFTGELFF
TGCGCCAGCATTCTGACCGGGACAGGGGAGTTCACCGGGGAGCTGTTTTTT
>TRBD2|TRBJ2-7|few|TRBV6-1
CASSDGTSYEQYF
TGTGCCAGCAGTGATGGGACTAGCTACGAGCAGTACTTC
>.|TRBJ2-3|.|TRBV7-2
CASSNRRTDTQYF
TGTGCCAGCAGCAACAGACGCACAGATACGCAGTATTTT
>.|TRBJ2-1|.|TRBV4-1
CASSQGTGFAYNEQFF
TGCGCCAGCAGCCAAGGTACAGGGTTTGCCTACAATGAGCAGTTCTTC
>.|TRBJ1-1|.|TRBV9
CASRSDLRGTEAFF
TGTGCCAGCAGGTCAGACCTGAGGGGCACTGAAGCTTTCTTT
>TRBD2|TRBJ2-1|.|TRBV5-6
CASSLVIAGSYNEQFF
TGTGCCAGCAGCTTGGTTATAGCGGGCTCCTACAATGAGCAGTTCTTC
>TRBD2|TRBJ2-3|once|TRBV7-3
CASSRLAGGGPDAQYF
TGTGCCAGCAGCAGACTAGCGGGAGGGGGCCCAGATGCGCAGTATTTT
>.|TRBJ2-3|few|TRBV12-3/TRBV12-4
CANSVGGGTDTQYF
TGTGCCAACTCGGTTGGTGGGGGCACAGATACGCAGTATTTT
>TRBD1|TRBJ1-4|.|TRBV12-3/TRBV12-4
CASSIRQGAYSEKLFF
TGTGCCAGCAGTATCAGACAGGGGGCCTATTCTGAAAAACTGTTTTTT
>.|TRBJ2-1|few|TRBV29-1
CSVLSVSSYNEQFF
TGCAGCGTCCTTTCCGTTTCCTCCTACAATGAGCAGTTCTTC
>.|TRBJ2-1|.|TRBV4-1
CASSQVQESREQFF
TGCGCCAGCAGCCAGGTACAGGAATCCCGGGAGCAGTTCTTC
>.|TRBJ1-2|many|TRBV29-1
CSVQGTGGYTF
TGCAGCGTTCAAGGGACCGGTGGCTACACCTTC
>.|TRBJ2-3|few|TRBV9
CASSFNPTSTDTQYF
TGTGCCAGCAGTTTTAACCCGACTAGCACAGATACGCAGTATTTT
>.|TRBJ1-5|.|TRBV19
CASSDIDQPQHF
TGTGCCAGTAGTGACATTGACCAGCCCCAGCATTTT
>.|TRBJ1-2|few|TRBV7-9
CASSLEGWTVNYGYTF
TGTGCCAGCAGCTTAGAGGGTTGGACAGTTAACTATGGCTACACCTTC
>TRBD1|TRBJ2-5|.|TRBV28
CASTGQGKTQYF
TGTGCCAGCACCGGACAGGGGAAGACCCAGTACTTC
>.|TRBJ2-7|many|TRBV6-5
CASSWRQASAQYF
TGTGCCAGCAGTTGGAGACAGGCCTCGGCGCAGTACTTC
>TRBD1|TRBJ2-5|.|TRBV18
CASTSGTGTQETQYF
TGTGCCAGCACCTCCGGGACAGGAACCCAAGAGACCCAGTACTTC
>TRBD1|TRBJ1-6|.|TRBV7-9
CASSLSWDRNNSPLHF
TGTGCCAGCAGCTTAAGTTGGGACAGGAATAATTCACCCCTCCACTTT
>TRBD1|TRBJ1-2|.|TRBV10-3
CAPRPVRTGILGYTF
TGTGCCCCCCGGCCGGTGAGGACAGGGATTCTGGGCTACACCTTC
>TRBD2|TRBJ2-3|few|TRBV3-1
CASSQERLAGKNTQYF
TGTGCCAGCAGCCAAGAACGACTAGCGGGGAAAAATACGCAGTATTTT
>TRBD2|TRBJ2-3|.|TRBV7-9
CASSLPSGFTDTQYF
TGTGCCAGCAGCTTACCTAGCGGGTTCACAGATACGCAGTATTTT
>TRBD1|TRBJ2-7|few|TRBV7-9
CASSLAGDRSSYEQYF
TGTGCCAGCAGCTTAGCAGGGGACAGAAGCTCCTACGAGCAGTACTTC
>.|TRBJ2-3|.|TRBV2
CASRAQGGLTDTQYF
TGTGCCAGCAGGGCACAGGGAGGTCTCACAGATACGCAGTATTTT
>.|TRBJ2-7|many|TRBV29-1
CSVSKGGRTYEQYF
TGCAGCGTTTCAAAAGGGGGAAGGACCTACGAGCAGTACTTC
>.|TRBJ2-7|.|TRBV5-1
CASSYDSPYYEQYF
TGCGCCAGCAGCTACGACAGTCCCTACTACGAGCAGTACTTC
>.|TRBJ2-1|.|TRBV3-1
CASTDSNEQFF
TGTGCCAGCACCGACAGCAATGAGCAGTTCTTC
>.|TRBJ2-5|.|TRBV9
CASSAGGTGPKETQYF
TGTGCCAGCAGCGCAGGGGGGACGGGACCAAAAGAGACCCAGTACTTC
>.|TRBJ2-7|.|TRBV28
CASEASPQSYEQYF
TGTGCCAGCGAAGCCTCGCCCCAGTCCTACGAGCAGTACTTC
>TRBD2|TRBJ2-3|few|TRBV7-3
CASSLAGAGVTDTQYF
TGTGCCAGCAGCCTCGCCGGGGCGGGAGTAACAGATACGCAGTATTTT
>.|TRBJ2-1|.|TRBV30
CAWNTDTYNEQFF
TGTGCCTGGAATACGGATACCTACAATGAGCAGTTCTTC